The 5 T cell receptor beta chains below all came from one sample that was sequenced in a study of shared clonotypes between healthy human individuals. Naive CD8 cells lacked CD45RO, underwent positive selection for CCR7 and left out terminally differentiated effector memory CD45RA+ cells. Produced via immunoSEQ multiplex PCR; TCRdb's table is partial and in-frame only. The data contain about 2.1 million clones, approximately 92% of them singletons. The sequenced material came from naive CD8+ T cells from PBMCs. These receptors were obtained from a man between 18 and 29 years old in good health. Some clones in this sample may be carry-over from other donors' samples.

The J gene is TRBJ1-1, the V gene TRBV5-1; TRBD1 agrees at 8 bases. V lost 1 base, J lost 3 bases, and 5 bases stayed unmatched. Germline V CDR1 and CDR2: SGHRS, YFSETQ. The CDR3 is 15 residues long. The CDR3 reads CASSLLSGQDTEAFF. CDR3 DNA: TGCGCCAGCAGCTTGTTGTCGGGACAGGACACTGAAGCTTTCTTT.

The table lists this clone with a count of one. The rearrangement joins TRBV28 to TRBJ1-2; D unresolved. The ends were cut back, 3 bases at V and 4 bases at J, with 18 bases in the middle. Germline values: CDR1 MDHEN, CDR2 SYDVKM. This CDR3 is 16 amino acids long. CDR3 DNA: TGTGCCAGCAGTTTTTTACGGCTAGCAAATGGCTATGGCTACACCTTC. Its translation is CASSFLRLANGYGYTF.

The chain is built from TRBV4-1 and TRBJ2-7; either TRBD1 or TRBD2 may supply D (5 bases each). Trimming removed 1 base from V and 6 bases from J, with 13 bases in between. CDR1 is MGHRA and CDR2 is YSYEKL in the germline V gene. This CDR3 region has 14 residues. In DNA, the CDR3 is TGCGCCAGCAGCCAAGGAATGGGACGTCGCGAGCAGTACTTC. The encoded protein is CASSQGMGRREQYF.

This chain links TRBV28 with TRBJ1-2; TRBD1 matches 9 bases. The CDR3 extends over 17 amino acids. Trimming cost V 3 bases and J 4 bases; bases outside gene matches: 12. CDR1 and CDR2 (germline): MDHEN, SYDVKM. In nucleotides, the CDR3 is TGTGCCAGCAGTTTTGGCTTTGGGGACAGGGATCCCTATGGCTACACCTTC. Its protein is CASSFGFGDRDPYGYTF.

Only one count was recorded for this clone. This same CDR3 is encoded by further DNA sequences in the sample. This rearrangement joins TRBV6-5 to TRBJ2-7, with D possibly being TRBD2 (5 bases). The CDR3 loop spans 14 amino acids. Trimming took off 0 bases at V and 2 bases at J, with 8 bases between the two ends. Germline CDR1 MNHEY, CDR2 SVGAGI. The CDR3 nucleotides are TGTGCCAGCAGTTACTCGGGAGAGGCCTACGAGCAGTACTTC. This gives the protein CASSYSGEAYEQYF.